This T cell receptor beta chain derives from a study of T cells in narcolepsy. The count of this clone is one. Profiling relied on immunoSEQ multiplex PCR, and the TCRdb table lists in-frame clones only, not all of them. The table shows 25,000 to 35,000 clones, with about nine tenths occurring only once. The source material was CD45RA- memory CD4+ T cells from PBMCs. This TCR derives from a human donor with narcolepsy.

CDR3: CASSLRGGDTQYF. CDR3 DNA: TGTGCCAGCAGCTTAAGAGGGGGAGATACGCAGTATTTT. The chain recombines TRBV13 with TRBJ2-3, with a weak D call TRBD1 (6 bases). The germline CDR1 and CDR2 sequences are PRHDT and FYEKMQ (reference sequence). CDR3 length: 13 residues. Trimming cost V 2 bases and J 5 bases, with 8 bases left between them.